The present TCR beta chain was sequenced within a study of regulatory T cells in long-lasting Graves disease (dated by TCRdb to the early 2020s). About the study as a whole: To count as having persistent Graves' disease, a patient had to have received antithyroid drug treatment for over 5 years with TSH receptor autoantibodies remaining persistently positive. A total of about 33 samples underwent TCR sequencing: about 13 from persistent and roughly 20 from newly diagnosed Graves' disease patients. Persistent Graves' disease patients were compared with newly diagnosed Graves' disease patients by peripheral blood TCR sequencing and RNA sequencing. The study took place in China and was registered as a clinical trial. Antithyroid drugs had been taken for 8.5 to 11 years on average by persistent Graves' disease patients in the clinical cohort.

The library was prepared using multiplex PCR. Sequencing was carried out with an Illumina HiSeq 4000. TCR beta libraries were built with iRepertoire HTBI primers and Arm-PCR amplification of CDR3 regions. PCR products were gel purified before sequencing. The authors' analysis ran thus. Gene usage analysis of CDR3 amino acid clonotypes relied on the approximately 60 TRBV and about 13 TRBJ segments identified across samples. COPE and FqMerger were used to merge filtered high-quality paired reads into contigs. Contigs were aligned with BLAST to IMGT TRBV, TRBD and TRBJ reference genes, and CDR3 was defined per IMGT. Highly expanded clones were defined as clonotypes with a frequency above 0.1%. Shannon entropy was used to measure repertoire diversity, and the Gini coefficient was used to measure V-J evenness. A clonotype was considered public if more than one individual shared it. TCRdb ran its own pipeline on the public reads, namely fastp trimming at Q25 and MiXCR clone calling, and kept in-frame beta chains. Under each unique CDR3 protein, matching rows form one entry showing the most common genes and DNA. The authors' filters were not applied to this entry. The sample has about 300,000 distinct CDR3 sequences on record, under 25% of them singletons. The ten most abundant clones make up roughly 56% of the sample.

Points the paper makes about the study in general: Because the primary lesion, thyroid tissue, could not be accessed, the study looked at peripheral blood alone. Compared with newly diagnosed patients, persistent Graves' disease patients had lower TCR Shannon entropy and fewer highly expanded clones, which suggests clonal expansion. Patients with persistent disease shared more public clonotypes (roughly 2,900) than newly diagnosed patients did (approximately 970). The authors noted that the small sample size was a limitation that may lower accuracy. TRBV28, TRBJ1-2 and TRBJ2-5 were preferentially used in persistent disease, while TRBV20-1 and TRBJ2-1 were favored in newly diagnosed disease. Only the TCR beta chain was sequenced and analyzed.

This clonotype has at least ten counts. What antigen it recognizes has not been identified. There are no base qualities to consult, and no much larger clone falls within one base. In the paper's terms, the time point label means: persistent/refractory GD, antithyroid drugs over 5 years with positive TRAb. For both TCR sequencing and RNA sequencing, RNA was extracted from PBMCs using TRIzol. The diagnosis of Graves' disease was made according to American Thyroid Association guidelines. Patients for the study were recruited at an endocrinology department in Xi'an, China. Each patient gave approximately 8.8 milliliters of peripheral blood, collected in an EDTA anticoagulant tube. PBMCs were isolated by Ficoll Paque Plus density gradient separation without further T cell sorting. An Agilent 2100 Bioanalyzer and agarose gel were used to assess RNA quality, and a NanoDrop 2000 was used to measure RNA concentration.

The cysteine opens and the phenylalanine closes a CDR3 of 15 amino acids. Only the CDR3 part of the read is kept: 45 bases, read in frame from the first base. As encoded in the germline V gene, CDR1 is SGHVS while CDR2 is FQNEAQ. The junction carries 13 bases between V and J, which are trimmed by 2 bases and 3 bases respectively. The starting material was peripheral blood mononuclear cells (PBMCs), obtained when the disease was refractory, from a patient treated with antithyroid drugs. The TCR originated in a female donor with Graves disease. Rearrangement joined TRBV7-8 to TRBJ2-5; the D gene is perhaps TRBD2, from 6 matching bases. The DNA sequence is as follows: TGTGCCAGCAGCTTATGGGGGGATGGGGAAGAGACCCAGTACTTC. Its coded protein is CASSLWGDGEETQYF.